One sample yielded the 27 T cell receptor delta chains listed below, sequenced in a study of gamma delta lymphoproliferative disorders and STAT genes. Sequencing used genomic DNA taken from PBMCs of patients and controls. TCRdb reanalysed the multiplex PCR reads with CATT. The data show roughly 99 delta-chain clones, around 12% seen once. The sequenced material came from blood. The receptors derive from a human donor in good health.

Only a few counts were recorded for this clone. A far larger clone is only one base removed, so a read error is likely. The sample contains more than one DNA sequence encoding this CDR3. This chain links TRDV3 with TRDJ1; 11 nucleotides agree with TRDD3. The CDR3 has 25 residues. V was pared by 1 base and J by 1 base, with 35 bases of the junction left unmatched. Germline CDR1 is TVYSNPD and CDR2 is GDNSRS (reference sequence). The CDR3 loop is CAFNPSPFLTGEFWGIRGSTDKLIF. The CDR3 nucleotides read TGTGCCTTTAACCCCTCCCCCTTTCTGACTGGGGAATTTTGGGGGATACGGGGCTCCACCGATAAACTCATCTTT.

About this clone itself: It differs at one base from a far larger clone, so likely a read error. The DNA is left out, because the CDR3 cannot be placed on it with certainty; the CDR3 is given as TCRdb lists it. Other DNA sequences from this sample encode an identical CDR3 as well. The V and J genes are TRAV29/DV5 and TRDJ1; no check of the table's D call, TRDD3, against the DNA was made. Germline V lookup: CDR1 NSMFDY, CDR2 ISSIKDK. The CDR3 region is 23 residues in length, termini included. CDR3 residues: CSVLLCSKRVGDSSYGRGDKLIF.

This clone was detected only a few times. This chain joins TRDV1 and TRDJ1; maybe TRDD3 (6 bases). The germline V gene encodes CDR1 TSWWSYY and CDR2 QGS. V was pared by 0 bases and J by 1 base, with 24 bases between. The CDR3 loop spans 20 amino acids. The CDR3 loop is CALGELWAGAWNTPTDKLIF. CDR3 nucleotide sequence: TGTGCTCTTGGGGAACTTTGGGCTGGGGCATGGAATACCCCCACCGATAAACTCATCTTT.

This clone was seen only a few times. This DNA's translation and the protein TCRdb lists, from a much larger clone, do not match at residue 8, likely due to a read error; the protein shown is translated from the DNA. V gene TRDV3 combines with J gene TRDJ1; 11 bases agree with TRDD3. The CDR3 has 25 residues. With 1 base clipped from V and 1 base from J, the junction kept 35 bases outside the gene matches. Germline V gene sequence: CDR1 TVYSNPD, CDR2 GDNSRS (reference sequence). The CDR3 DNA is TGTGCCTTTAACCCCTCCCCCTCTCTGACCGGGGAATTTTGGGGGATACGGGGCTCCACCGATAAACTCATCTTT. It yields the protein CAFNPSPSLTGEFWGIRGSTDKLIF.

This clone has a handful of counts. A far larger clone is just one base off, so this is likely a read error. The DNA is left out, because the CDR3 cannot be placed on it with certainty; the CDR3 is given as TCRdb lists it. The rearrangement joins TRAV29/DV5 to TRDJ1; the D call TRDD3 from the table was never checked on the DNA. The CDR3 is 23 amino acids long, termini counted. Germline V CDR1 and CDR2: NSMFDY, ISSIKDK. The CDR3 here is CSVLLCSKRVGDSSYGRGDKLIF.

This clone was seen more than once but under ten times. Other nucleotide sequences in the sample specify the same CDR3. The rearrangement links TRDV1 to TRDJ1; D tentatively fits TRDD2 or TRDD3 (6 bases each). Trimming took 2 bases from V and 4 from J, leaving 41 bases between them. Germline-derived CDR1 and CDR2 are TSWWSYY and QGS. CDR3 size: 24 residues. The CDR3 is CALGEWLHRVPNAAGDDGVDKLIF. CDR3 bases: TGTGCTCTTGGGGAATGGCTTCACAGGGTTCCTAACGCGGCTGGGGATGATGGAGTCGATAAACTCATCTTT.

This clone appeared once. Given a much more abundant clone one base away, this may be a read error. This chain connects TRDV2 to TRDJ1; 7 nucleotides line up with TRDD3. Trimming cost V 0 bases and J 2 bases; bases outside gene matches: 17. The CDR3 extends over 19 amino acids. CDR1 is GEAIGNYY, CDR2 EKD, per germline. The CDR3 sequence: CACDTVGLGGTPSTDKLIF. CDR3 nucleotide sequence: TGTGCCTGTGACACCGTCGGTCTGGGGGGTACGCCGTCAACCGATAAACTCATCTTT.

This clone has a handful of counts. A far larger clone differs by one base, so this is likely a read error. The DNA is left out, because the CDR3 cannot be placed on it with certainty; the CDR3 is given as TCRdb lists it. Other DNA sequences in the sample encode the same CDR3. This rearrangement joins TRAV29/DV5 to TRDJ1; the table's D call TRDD3 went unverified against the DNA. Germline assignment: CDR1 NSMFDY and CDR2 ISSIKDK. 23 amino acids form the CDR3, both terminal residues included. This CDR3 is CSVLLCSKRVGDSSYGRGDKLIF.

This clone is termed large. The V gene is TRDV2, the J gene TRDJ3; 7 positions agree with TRDD3. The ends lost 3 bases at V and 0 bases at J; junction bases unmatched: 7. The germline gives CDR1 GEAIGNYY, CDR2 EKD. CDR3 length: 18 amino acids. CDR3 nucleotide sequence: TGTGCCTGTGACTCTACTGGGGAGATCTCCTGGGACACCCGACAGATGTTTTTC. Protein product: CACDSTGEISWDTRQMFF.

Notes on this clone: The protein held in TCRdb is that of a much larger clone and does not match this DNA's translation at residue 4, likely because of a read error; the protein shown is translated from the DNA. J is TRDJ1 and V is TRDV3; 11 bases match TRDD3. This CDR3 comprises 25 residues. From germline, CDR1 is TVYSNPD and CDR2 GDNSRS (reference sequence). Trimming removed 0 bases from V and 1 base from J; junction bases left unmatched: 34. The CDR3 reads CAFSPSPFLTGEFWGIRGSTDKLIF. DNA of the CDR3: TGTGCCTTTAGCCCCTCCCCCTTTCTGACCGGGGAATTTTGGGGGATACGGGGCTCCACCGATAAACTCATCTTT.

This chain joins TRDV1 and TRDJ1; 10 bases are a match to TRDD3. CDR1 and CDR2 (germline): TSWWSYY, QGS. CDR3 length: 18 amino acids. After removal of 1 base from V and 3 bases from J, the junction contained 11 bases not matched to a gene. CDR3: CALGERRGDTFGADKLIF. The CDR3 DNA reads as TGTGCTCTTGGGGAACGGAGGGGGGATACGTTTGGTGCCGATAAACTCATCTTT.

This clone counts as large (0.1 to 1%). This CDR3 is also generated by other DNA sequences in the sample. The V gene was left uncalled, and the J gene is TRDJ1; no check of the table's D call, TRDD2, against the DNA was made. The CDR3 has 17 residues. The CDR3 coding sequence is TGTGCTTCATTGTGCCTTCCTACTCAGGCTGGGTGCGATAAACTCATCTTT. Protein: CASLCLPTQAGCDKLIF.

The table lists this clone with a few counts. The protein given by TCRdb reflects a much larger clone and differs at residue 8 from this DNA's translation, likely from a read error; the protein shown is the DNA's translation. The rearrangement links TRDV3 to TRDJ1; the match to TRDD3 covers 11 bases. The V and J ends lost 1 base and 1 base, in that order; junction bases with no gene match: 35. CDR3 length equals 25 residues. Per the germline V gene, CDR1 is TVYSNPD and CDR2 is GDNSRS (reference sequence). In nucleotides, the CDR3 is TGTGCCTTTAACCCCTCCCCCCTTCTGACCGGGGAATTTTGGGGGATACGGGGCTCCACCGATAAACTCATCTTT. Translated: CAFNPSPLLTGEFWGIRGSTDKLIF.

This clone was detected only a few times. The V gene is TRDV1, the J gene TRDJ1; TRDD3 agrees at 7 bases. Germline V gives CDR1 TSWWSYY, CDR2 QGS. Trimming took 5 bases from V and 9 from J; bases not matched to a gene: 24. The CDR3 extends over 18 amino acids. CDR3 in DNA: TGTGCTCTTGGGAACTACTATCCTCGAGAAATGGGTACTGGGGAACTCATCTTT. This gives the protein CALGNYYPREMGTGELIF.

This clone is judged hyperexpanded. Other nucleotide sequences from this sample produce the same CDR3. The V and J genes are TRDV3 and TRDJ1; the match to TRDD3 covers 11 bases. The J segment lost 1 base and the V segment lost 1 base, leaving 35 bases of the junction unmatched. Germline values: CDR1 TVYSNPD, CDR2 GDNSRS (reference sequence). The CDR3 is 25 residues long. The CDR3 here is CAFNPSPFLTGEFWGIRGSTDKLIF. In DNA, the CDR3 is TGTGCCTTTAACCCCTCCCCCTTTCTGACCGGGGAATTTTGGGGGATACGGGGCTCCACCGATAAACTCATCTTT. Looking up the rest from reference TRDV3 and TRDJ1 gives the full variable domain: CDKVTQSSPDQTVASGSEVVLLCTYDTVYSNPDLFWYRIRPDYSFQFVFYGDNSRSEGADFTQGRFSVKHILTQKAFHLVISPVRTEDSATYYCAFNPSPFLTGEFWGIRGSTDKLIFGKGTRVTVEP.

This clone was counted only a few times. One base separates it from a far larger clone, so it is likely a read error. The DNA is left out, because the CDR3 cannot be placed on it with certainty; the CDR3 is given as TCRdb lists it. Other DNA sequences of this sample code for an identical CDR3. V is TRAV29/DV5 and J is TRDJ1; whether TRDD3, the table's D call, matches the DNA was not checked. The length of the CDR3 is 23 amino acids, counting both ends. Germline-derived CDR1 and CDR2 are NSMFDY and ISSIKDK. CDR3 in amino acids: CSVLLCSKRVGDSSYGRGDKLIF.

The chain joins TRDV2 to TRDJ1; no firm D call. This CDR3 has 14 amino acids. The V end was cut by 3 bases, the J end by 0 bases, with 10 bases between. Germline lookup yields CDR1 GEAIGNYY and CDR2 EKD. The CDR3 bases are TGTGCCTGTGACCCTATTACCAACACCGATAAACTCATCTTT. Protein: CACDPITNTDKLIF.

As regards this clone: Given a far larger clone just one base away, this is likely a sequencing read error. The DNA is left out, because the CDR3 cannot be placed on it with certainty; the CDR3 is given as TCRdb lists it. The gene calls are TRAV29/DV5 and TRDJ1; TRDD3, the D gene given by the table, was not confirmed from the DNA. The germline gives CDR1 NSMFDY, CDR2 ISSIKDK. The CDR3 spans 23 amino acids, including both terminal residues. CDR3 residues: CSVLLCSKRVGDSSYGRGDKLIF.

This clone was observed a few times. The likely explanation is a read error, given a far larger clone one base away. The DNA is left out, because the CDR3 cannot be placed on it with certainty; the CDR3 is given as TCRdb lists it. V and J are TRAV29/DV5 and TRDJ1; TRDD3 was called by the table and not checked on the DNA. Germline lookup yields CDR1 NSMFDY and CDR2 ISSIKDK. A total of 23 residues make up the CDR3, ends included. CDR3 in amino acids: CSVLLCSKRVGDSSYGRGDKLIF.

This clone was detected only a few times. A single base is all that separates this from a far larger clone, so a read error is likely. Other DNA sequences within the sample encode an identical CDR3. V gene TRDV3 combines with J gene TRDJ1, with 11 positions matching TRDD3. V lost 1 base and J lost 2; bases outside the gene matches: 36. The length of the CDR3 is 25 residues. CDR1 TVYSNPD and CDR2 GDNSRS come from the germline V gene (reference sequence). The CDR3 DNA is TGTGCCTTTAACCCCTCCCCCTTTCTGACCGGGGAATTTTGGGGGATACGGGGCTCTACCGATAAACTCATCTTT. It encodes CAFNPSPFLTGEFWGIRGSTDKLIF.

This clone is labeled large (0.1 to 1%). J is TRDJ1 and V is TRDV2, with 12 positions matching TRDD3. Germline V gene sequence: CDR1 GEAIGNYY, CDR2 EKD. This CDR3 is built from 19 residues. The V and J ends lost 0 bases and 2 bases, in that order; junction bases with no gene match: 12. The CDR3 loop reads CACDTVGLGDTPSTDKLIF. Here the CDR3 DNA reads TGTGCCTGTGACACCGTCGGTCTGGGGGATACGCCGTCAACCGATAAACTCATCTTT.

This clone has more than one count but fewer than ten. The protein held in TCRdb is that of a much larger clone and does not match this DNA's translation at residues 3 and 4, likely because of a read error; the protein shown is translated from the DNA. V gene TRDV3 combines with J gene TRDJ1; 11 bases map to TRDD3. CDR3 length: 25 residues. The germline CDR1 and CDR2 sequences are TVYSNPD and GDNSRS (reference sequence). CDR3 bases: TGTGCCCTTAGCCCCTCCCCCTTTCTGACCGGGGAATTTTGGGGGATACGGGGCTCCACCGATAAACTCATCTTT. It translates to CALSPSPFLTGEFWGIRGSTDKLIF.

This clone was detected only a few times. This likely stems from a read error, as it lies one base from a far larger clone. The DNA is omitted, as the CDR3 cannot be located on it reliably, and the CDR3 follows TCRdb's listing. The rearrangement joins TRAV29/DV5 to TRDJ1; TRDD3, the table's D call, was not compared with the DNA. 23 amino acids form the CDR3, both terminal residues included. Germline V gives CDR1 NSMFDY, CDR2 ISSIKDK. CDR3 amino acids: CSVLLCSKRVGDSSYGRGDKLIF.

As regards this clone: A far larger clone is off by one base, so a read error is likely. The limits of the CDR3 on the DNA are not certain, so only TCRdb's listed CDR3 is given. At the DNA level, this CDR3 is encoded by other sequences in the same sample as well. CDR3: CSVLLCSKRVGDSSYGRGDKLIF. The rearrangement uses TRAV29/DV5 and TRDJ1; the table's TRDD3 call for D was not verified on the DNA. The CDR3 adds up to 23 amino acids, both ends counted. CDR1 is NSMFDY, CDR2 ISSIKDK, per germline.

About this clone itself: This likely stems from a read error, as it lies one base from a far larger clone. The DNA is left out, because the CDR3 cannot be placed on it with certainty; the CDR3 is given as TCRdb lists it. Other DNA sequences from this sample encode an identical CDR3 as well. The chain joins TRAV29/DV5 to TRDJ1; the table's D call, TRDD3, has no DNA check behind it. The CDR3 length is 23 residues, termini included. Germline lookup yields CDR1 NSMFDY and CDR2 ISSIKDK. This CDR3 is CSVLLCSKRVGDSSYGRGDKLIF.

On this clone: With only one base between it and a far larger clone, this is likely a read error. Because the CDR3's place on the DNA is in doubt, the DNA is left out and the CDR3 is given as listed by TCRdb. The chain carries TRAV29/DV5 and TRDJ1; the table names TRDD3, a call not compared with the DNA. From germline, CDR1 is NSMFDY and CDR2 ISSIKDK. Ends included, the CDR3 has 23 residues. This CDR3 reads CSVLLCSKRVGDSSYGRGDKLIF.

The rearrangement joins TRDV2 to TRDJ1; 13 nucleotides match TRDD3. This CDR3 contains 18 residues. V lost 0 bases to trimming and J lost 2 bases; unmatched junction nucleotides: 8. Germline CDR1 is GEAIGNYY and CDR2 is EKD. CDR3 in amino acids: CACDTVLGDTRLTDKLIF. For the CDR3, the DNA is TGTGCCTGTGACACCGTACTGGGGGATACGCGCCTGACCGATAAACTCATCTTT.